The clone carrying this T cell receptor (beta chain) was detected many times. Germline V CDR1 and CDR2: SGHRS, YFSETQ. Trimming pared 4 bases from V and 0 bases from J, leaving 15 bases between. This CDR3 is 16 amino acids long. The data belong to a study of CD8 T cells in ankylosing spondylitis. TCRdb used MiXCR to reprocess the 5' RACE reads, holding one entry per CDR3 protein. This table has 250,000 to 350,000 distinct CDR3 sequences, around 19% appearing once. Sequenced: blood, either unsorted or a sorted T cell fraction (not recorded which). This chain connects TRBV5-1 to TRBJ2-3; D unclear. This clonotype was obtained from a male donor with ankylosing spondylitis or in good health (not recorded which). The CDR3 DNA sequence: TGCGCCAGCAGCCCCATGGCCACCCTCAGCACAGATACGCAGTATTTT. Its translation: CASSPMATLSTDTQYF.